This TCR beta chain was profiled in a study of regulatory T cells in long-lasting Graves disease. The authors built TCR beta libraries using iRepertoire HTBI primers and Arm-PCR of CDR3 regions. TCRdb fed the multiplex PCR reads into MiXCR, producing one record per CDR3 protein. The sample includes 580,000 or so distinct CDR3 sequences, around 16% of them seen just once. The time point here: newly diagnosed GD, antithyroid drugs for less than 3 months. Construction of the TCR library relied on RNA isolated from PBMCs. V lost 4 bases to trimming and J lost 0 bases, with 9 bases between them. CDR1 is PRHDT and CDR2 is FYEKMQ in the germline V gene (reference sequence). This CDR3 has 14 residues. Overall study findings and caveats: Persistent Graves' cases showed lower TCR diversity than newly diagnosed cases.

This clonotype was detected many times. No antigen is known for it. The data also belong to a second study, concerning T cells in Graves' hyperthyroidism and ophthalmopathy. Per that paper: Researchers barred patients who had uncontrolled infection, other autoimmune disease, pregnancy or lactation.

Sequenced here: peripheral blood mononuclear cells (PBMCs), sampled at new diagnosis, from a patient treated with antithyroid drugs. The V gene is TRBV13, the J gene TRBJ1-1; a weak D match, TRBD1 (6 bases). This sequence originates from a man younger than 35 with Graves disease. CDR3 loop: CASSSQGMNTEAFF. CDR3 sequence (DNA): TGTGCCAGCAGCTCACAGGGCATGAACACTGAAGCTTTCTTT.